These 30 T cell receptor beta chains originate from one sample sequenced in a study of low-dose radiotherapy and immunotherapy resistance in tumors. TRAV- and TRBV-specific primers, spanning alpha and beta chains, primed first-strand cDNA. The TCRs were subjected to amplification over approximately 18 PCR cycles employing a constant-region primer in conjunction with a V-primer adapter. TCRdb passed the reads through MiXCR, listing each CDR3 protein once. The sample holds around 13,000 distinct CDR3 sequences; about 70% are singletons and the top ten take under 6.5%. The receptors were gathered from a human donor with advanced metastatic prostate, ovarian, gallbladder or colorectal cancer (not recorded which). This table probably holds off-target reads from a library built for another chain.

The genes are TRBV11-2 and TRBJ2-2, with TRBD1 matching 7 bases. The CDR3 runs to 13 residues. Germline loops: CDR1 SGHAT, CDR2 FQNNGV. V trimming: 5 bases; J trimming: 6 bases; junction bases outside the gene matches: 3. In DNA form, the CDR3 reads TGTGCCAGCAGCAACCAGGGGGCCGGGGAGCTGTTTTTT. Encoded protein: CASSNQGAGELFF.

This clonotype was counted once. The J gene is TRBJ1-2, the V gene TRBV20-1, with D tentatively TRBD1 (5 bases). There are 16 residues in the CDR3. Trimming shortened V by 5 bases and J by 2 bases, and 21 bases separated the two germline ends. Germline CDR1 reads DFQATT; CDR2 reads SNEGSKA (reference sequence). In DNA form, the CDR3 reads TGCAGTGCTCTTCCCTTGGACATCCCTTTAAACTATGGCTACACCTTC. This gives the protein CSALPLDIPLNYGYTF.

This clonotype appeared a few times. The chain links TRBV11-2 to TRBJ2-1; 7 bases fit TRBD1. Germline values: CDR1 SGHAT, CDR2 FQNNGV. V dropped 5 bases and J dropped 8; count of bases not matched to a gene: 6. The CDR3 spans 13 residues. The CDR3 protein is CASSADRDDEQFF. CDR3 DNA: TGTGCCAGCAGCGCCGACAGGGACGATGAGCAGTTCTTC. Variable domain in full (rest from reference TRBV11-2 and TRBJ2-1): EAGVAQSPRYKIIEKRQSVAFWCNPISGHATLYWYQQILGQGPKLLIQFQNNGVVDDSQLPKDRFSAERLKGVDSTLKIQPAKLEDSAVYLCASSADRDDEQFFGPGTRLTVL.

The chain couples TRBV12-3 or TRBV12-4 to TRBJ2-1, with 9 bases that match TRBD1. There are 14 residues in the CDR3. With V trimmed by 10 bases and J by 6 bases, 10 bases remained unmatched. The CDR3 DNA reads as TGTGCCACCAATGCGGGACAGGGCGGCAATGAGCAGTTCTTC. This translates into CATNAGQGGNEQFF.

The rearrangement links TRBV7-2 to TRBJ2-1; D is ambiguous. The germline V gene has CDR1 SGHTA and CDR2 FQGNSA. The CDR3 is made up of 16 amino acids. Trimming pared 5 bases from V and 0 bases from J, leaving 14 bases between. CDR3 sequence: CASSPRRSSSYNEQFF. CDR3 DNA sequence: TGTGCCAGCAGCCCGCGAAGGTCCAGCTCCTACAATGAGCAGTTCTTC.

This chain links TRBV7-9 with TRBJ2-7, with a weak D call TRBD2 (6 bases). Germline lookup yields CDR1 SEHNR and CDR2 FQNEAQ (reference sequence). This CDR3 has 13 amino acids. V was trimmed by 10 bases and J by 0 bases, leaving 13 bases between them. DNA for the CDR3: TGTGCCACCATAGCGGCTAGCTCCTACGAGCAGTACTTC. Translation: CATIAASSYEQYF.

The chain has TRBV5-4 and TRBJ2-7; no clear D gene. The CDR3 length is 14 residues. V was shortened by 0 bases and J by 2 bases, with 9 bases between the two germline ends. Germline V gene data show CDR1 as SGHNT and CDR2 as YYREEE (reference sequence). CDR3: CASSLDLDTYEQYF. For the CDR3, the DNA is TGTGCCAGCAGCTTGGACCTAGACACCTACGAGCAGTACTTC.

The chain couples TRBV2 to TRBJ2-5, with 8 nucleotides matching TRBD2. V was clipped by 8 bases and J by 1 base; unmatched bases: 9. The CDR3 has 15 residues. The germline gives CDR1 SNHLY, CDR2 FYNNEI. CDR3 nucleotides: TGTGCCAGCCGTCGGGCGGGGGGCTTCCAAGAGACCCAGTACTTC. Translating gives CASRRAGGFQETQYF.

This chain links TRBV6-1 with TRBJ1-4; D may be TRBD1 (6 bases). V was clipped by 2 bases and J by 8 bases, with 12 bases between them. CDR1 and CDR2 from the germline V gene are MNHNS and SASEGT. The CDR3 covers 14 residues. CDR3 sequence: CASSEPHQGEKLFF. The CDR3 coding sequence is TGTGCCAGCAGTGAACCCCACCAGGGGGAAAAACTGTTTTTT.

This chain connects TRBV2 to TRBJ2-2; D unresolved. The CDR3 spans 11 residues. Germline CDR1 reads SNHLY; CDR2 reads FYNNEI. Between the trimmed V and J ends, which lost 7 bases and 4 bases, there was a span of 4 bases. CDR3 sequence: CASIGTGELFF. CDR3 DNA: TGTGCCAGCATCGGCACCGGGGAGCTGTTTTTT.

The CDR3 loop reads CASSLGRVGQPQHF. For the CDR3, the DNA is TGTGCCAGCAGCTTAGGGCGAGTTGGTCAGCCCCAGCATTTT. The chain joins TRBV7-2 to TRBJ1-5; D not certain. CDR1 is SGHTA and CDR2 is FQGNSA in the germline V gene. V was clipped by 1 base and J by 6 bases, with 10 bases between them. The CDR3 has 14 amino acids.

The chain combines TRBV6-2 or TRBV6-3 with TRBJ1-4; D may be TRBD1 (5 bases). V dropped 5 bases and J dropped 7 bases, with 11 bases sitting between them. CDR3 length equals 13 residues. In germline, CDR1 is MNHEY, CDR2 SVGEGT. Here the CDR3 DNA reads TGTGCCAGCAGTGAAATCGGGACTGAAAAACTGTTTTTT. Its translation is CASSEIGTEKLFF.

The rearrangement uses TRBV12-3 or TRBV12-4 and TRBJ2-2, with a weak D call TRBD1 (7 bases). V lost 6 bases to trimming and J lost 4 bases, with 15 bases between them. The CDR3 has 15 residues. The CDR3 sequence: CASRRQGGATGELFF. CDR3 DNA: TGTGCCAGCAGGCGCCAGGGGGGCGCCACCGGGGAGCTGTTTTTT.

This chain connects TRBV19 to TRBJ2-3; 7 nucleotides line up with TRBD2. The CDR3 runs 14 residues. Germline trimming cut 7 bases from V and 0 bases from J; bases unmatched to any gene: 4. CDR1 and CDR2 (germline): LNHDA, SQIVND (reference sequence). The CDR3 DNA is TGTGCCAGTAAGGCTAGCGGTAGCACAGATACGCAGTATTTT. Its protein product is CASKASGSTDTQYF.

V and J are TRBV11-2 and TRBJ2-2; a possible D gene is TRBD1 (5 bases). V lost 1 base and J lost 5, with 11 bases in between. This CDR3 is built from 15 residues. Germline lookup yields CDR1 SGHAT and CDR2 FQNNGV. The CDR3: CASSLVTGFTGELFF. The CDR3, as DNA: TGTGCCAGCAGCTTAGTTACAGGTTTTACCGGGGAGCTGTTTTTT. Supplemented by reference TRBV11-2 and TRBJ2-2, the full variable domain reads EAGVAQSPRYKIIEKRQSVAFWCNPISGHATLYWYQQILGQGPKLLIQFQNNGVVDDSQLPKDRFSAERLKGVDSTLKIQPAKLEDSAVYLCASSLVTGFTGELFFGEGSRLTVL.

This chain joins TRBV12-3 or TRBV12-4 and TRBJ1-6, with TRBD1 as a possible D gene (5 bases). This CDR3 is built from 13 residues. V lost 8 bases and J 10 bases, leaving 15 bases between the germline ends. CDR3 sequence: CASGGARISPLHF. In DNA, the CDR3 is TGTGCCAGCGGAGGGGCGCGAATATCACCCCTCCACTTT.

The genes are TRBV6-8 and TRBJ1-2; D is possibly TRBD1 (5 bases). V gave up 4 bases and J gave up 8 bases, with 14 bases separating them. The CDR3 covers 13 residues. Germline values: CDR1 MNHGY, CDR2 SAAAGT. For the CDR3, the DNA is TGTGCCAGCAGTTGGATTAAGGGGTTGGGCTACACCTTC. This sequence encodes CASSWIKGLGYTF.

V usage is TRBV6-8 and J usage is TRBJ2-7; 10 bases agree with TRBD2. There are 15 residues in the CDR3. Germline CDR1 reads MNHGY; CDR2 reads SAAAGT. V lost 7 bases to trimming and J lost 4 bases; unmatched junction nucleotides: 10. The CDR3 nucleotides read TGTGCCAGCATGGGGCAACTAGCGGGACATTACGAGCAGTACTTC. Translation gives CASMGQLAGHYEQYF.

This chain joins TRBV12-3 or TRBV12-4 and TRBJ2-2, with D possibly being TRBD2 (5 bases). V lost 10 bases to trimming and J lost 7 bases, with 13 bases between them. This CDR3 is 12 amino acids long. CDR3: CAIWLAGGELFF. The CDR3 coding sequence is TGTGCCATCTGGCTAGCTGGCGGGGAGCTGTTTTTT.

The rearrangement uses TRBV5-4 and TRBJ1-1; TRBD1 might be the D (5 bases). CDR3 length: 15 amino acids. The V end lost 9 bases, the J end lost 4 bases, and 22 bases lay between the germline ends. From germline, CDR1 is SGHNT and CDR2 YYREEE (reference sequence). The CDR3 here is CAIAPPGPRGTEAFF. CDR3 DNA sequence: TGTGCCATCGCACCCCCGGGCCCGAGGGGCACTGAAGCTTTCTTT.

The chain employs TRBV27 and TRBJ1-4; the match to TRBD1 covers 8 bases. Looked up from germline, CDR1 is MNHEY and CDR2 is SMNVEV (reference sequence). The CDR3 loop spans 17 amino acids. After removal of 5 bases from V and 4 bases from J, the junction contained 12 bases not matched to a gene. For the CDR3, the DNA is TGTGCCAGCAGTCCACGACAGGGGCGAAACCTTAATGAAAAACTGTTTTTT. It yields the protein CASSPRQGRNLNEKLFF.

V gene TRBV7-8 combines with J gene TRBJ2-3; weak D call: TRBD2 (5 bases). The V gene's germline CDR1 is SGHVS and CDR2 FQNEAQ. Deletions cut 1 base from V and 3 bases from J, with 14 bases between. CDR3 length equals 16 residues. This CDR3 is CASSLDLGDGTDTQYF. The DNA for the CDR3 is TGTGCCAGCAGCTTAGATTTGGGAGATGGTACAGATACGCAGTATTTT.

This clonotype occurred a few times. The chain recombines TRBV7-2 with TRBJ2-5; D might be TRBD2 (7 bases). This CDR3 has 18 amino acids. Trimming removed 5 bases at V and 0 bases at J, with 22 bases between. Germline V CDR1 and CDR2: SGHTA, FQGNSA. The CDR3 DNA follows: TGTGCCAGCAGCCGGGGGAGGGGGAGGGCTGGAAACCAAGAGACCCAGTACTTC. Translating it yields CASSRGRGRAGNQETQYF. Filled out from reference TRBV7-2 and TRBJ2-5, the complete variable domain reads GAGVSQSPSNKVTEKGKDVELRCDPISGHTALYWYRQSLGQGLEFLIYFQGNSAPDKSGLPSDRFSAERTGGSVSTLTIQRTQQEDSAVYLCASSRGRGRAGNQETQYFGPGTRLLVL.

The CDR3 sequence is CASSGDSYNEQFF. Written as DNA, the CDR3 is TGTGCCAGCAGTGGAGACTCCTACAATGAGCAGTTCTTC. This chain links TRBV6-5 with TRBJ2-1; D is unclear. V lost 5 bases, J lost 0 bases, and 5 bases lay in between. The CDR3 sequence is 13 residues long. Germline V gives CDR1 MNHEY, CDR2 SVGAGI.

Turning to this clonotype: The junction shows a germline mismatch at one end, possibly a read error. The J gene is TRBJ1-1, the V gene TRBV29-1; maybe TRBD1 (6 bases). The length of the CDR3 is 14 residues. Germline V lookup: CDR1 SQVTM, CDR2 ANQGSEA. This CDR3 reads CSDEGIQGHTEAFF. In nucleotides, the CDR3 is TGCAGCGATGAAGGTATACAGGGACACACTGAAGCTTTCTTT.

The chain is built from TRBV12-3 or TRBV12-4 and TRBJ2-1, with D uncertain. The V and J ends lost 3 bases and 5 bases respectively, with 11 bases between them. The CDR3 has 14 residues. CDR3 residues: CASSLSSAHNEQFF. CDR3 coding DNA: TGTGCCAGCAGTTTGAGCTCGGCCCACAATGAGCAGTTCTTC.

The chain recombines TRBV10-2 with TRBJ2-2, with unresolved D. Germline CDR1 is WSHSY and CDR2 is SAAADI. Trimming removed 7 bases at V and 2 bases at J, with 11 bases between. The CDR3 has 14 amino acids. CDR3 DNA: TGCGCCAGCAATGCAGATATTAACACCGGGGAGCTGTTTTTT. It specifies CASNADINTGELFF.

The chain links TRBV2 to TRBJ2-5, with 8 bases lining up with TRBD2. The CDR3 consists of 16 residues. The trim removed 6 bases at V and 5 bases at J, leaving 14 bases unmatched. The V gene's germline CDR1 is SNHLY and CDR2 FYNNEI. The CDR3 DNA sequence: TGTGCCAGCAGCCAACCGGGGGGGCCTTGGAAGGAGACCCAGTACTTC. Its translation: CASSQPGGPWKETQYF.

The CDR3 loop reads CAISEAGAYNEQFF. CDR3 bases: TGTGCCATCAGTGAAGCAGGGGCCTACAATGAGCAGTTCTTC. The V gene is TRBV10-3, the J gene TRBJ2-1, with a tentative D call TRBD1 (6 bases). The CDR3 loop spans 14 amino acids. The V gene's germline CDR1 is ENHRY and CDR2 SYGVKD. V was trimmed by 3 bases and J by 2 bases, leaving 8 bases between them.

This clonotype has only one observation. The chain joins TRBV7-8 to TRBJ2-7; D gene uncertain. V was clipped by 1 base and J by 0 bases, with 10 bases between them. The CDR3 extends over 15 amino acids. Per the germline V gene, CDR1 is SGHVS and CDR2 is FQNEAQ. DNA of the CDR3: TGTGCCAGCAGCTTAGAGGGTTTGAGCTCCTACGAGCAGTACTTC. Its translation: CASSLEGLSSYEQYF.